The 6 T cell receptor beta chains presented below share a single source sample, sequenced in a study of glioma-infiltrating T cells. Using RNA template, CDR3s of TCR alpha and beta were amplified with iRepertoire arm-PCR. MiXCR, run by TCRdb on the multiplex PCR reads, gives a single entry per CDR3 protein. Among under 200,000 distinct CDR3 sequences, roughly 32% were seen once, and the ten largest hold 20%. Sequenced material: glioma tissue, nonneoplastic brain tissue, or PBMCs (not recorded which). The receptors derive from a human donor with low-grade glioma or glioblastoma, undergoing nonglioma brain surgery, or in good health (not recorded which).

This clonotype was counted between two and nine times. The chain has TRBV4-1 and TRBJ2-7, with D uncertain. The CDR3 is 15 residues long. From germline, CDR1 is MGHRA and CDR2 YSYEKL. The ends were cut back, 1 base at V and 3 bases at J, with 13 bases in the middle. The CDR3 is CASSQAGQAIYEQYF. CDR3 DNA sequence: TGCGCCAGCAGCCAAGCAGGCCAGGCCATCTACGAGCAGTACTTC.

The CDR3 DNA reads as TGTGCCAGCAGTGTCGGGTTTGGGGCCAACGTCCTGACTTTC. Translating it yields CASSVGFGANVLTF. The V gene is TRBV12-3 or TRBV12-4, the J gene TRBJ2-6; no reliable D call. This CDR3 contains 14 residues. The germline V and J ends were trimmed by 5 bases and 3 bases, with 8 bases remaining between them.

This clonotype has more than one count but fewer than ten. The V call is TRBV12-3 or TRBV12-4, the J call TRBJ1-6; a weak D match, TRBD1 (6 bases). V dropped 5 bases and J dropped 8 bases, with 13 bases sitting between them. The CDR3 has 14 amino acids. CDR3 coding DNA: TGTGCCAGCAGTCCTACAGGGCGCGATTCACCCCTCCACTTT. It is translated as CASSPTGRDSPLHF.

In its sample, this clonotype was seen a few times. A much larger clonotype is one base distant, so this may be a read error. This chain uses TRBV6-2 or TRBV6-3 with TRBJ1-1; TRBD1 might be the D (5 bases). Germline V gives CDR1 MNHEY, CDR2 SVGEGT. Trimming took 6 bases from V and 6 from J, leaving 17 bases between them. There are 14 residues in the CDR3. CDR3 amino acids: CASSVVDSDAEAFF. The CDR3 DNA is TGTGCCAGCAGCGTAGTCGACAGCGACGCTGAAGCTTTCTTT.

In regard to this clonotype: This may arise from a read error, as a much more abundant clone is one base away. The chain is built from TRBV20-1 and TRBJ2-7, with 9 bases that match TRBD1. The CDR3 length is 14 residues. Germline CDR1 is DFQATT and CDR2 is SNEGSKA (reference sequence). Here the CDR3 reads CSALPGQGPYDQYF. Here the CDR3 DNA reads TGCAGTGCTCTACCGGGACAGGGTCCCTACGATCAGTACTTC.

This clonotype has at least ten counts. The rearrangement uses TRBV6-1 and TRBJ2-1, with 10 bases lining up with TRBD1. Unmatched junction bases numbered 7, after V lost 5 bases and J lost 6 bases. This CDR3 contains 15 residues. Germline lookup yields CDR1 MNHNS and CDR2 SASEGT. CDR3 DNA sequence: TGTGCCAGCAGTTACGCCGGGACAGGGGTCAATGAGCAGTTCTTC. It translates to CASSYAGTGVNEQFF.